A selection of T cell receptor beta chains follows, all from one sample in a study of CD8 T cells in Susac syndrome. TCRdb fed the immunoSEQ multiplex PCR reads into MiXCR, producing one record per CDR3 protein. The data show about 210,000 distinct CDR3 sequences, 95% seen once. What was sequenced was CD4+ T cells from PBMCs. The source is a human donor with multiple sclerosis. CDR3s include the opening cysteine and the closing phenylalanine or tryptophan. The D gene is left open where the match is weak. The listing skips clone size in some rows; elsewhere it reads once, few, many or a size class.

d_gene,v_gene,j_gene,abundance,CDR3nt,CDR3aa
TRBD1,TRBV23-1,TRBJ1-6,NA,TGCGCCAGTTCCCTCCCGGGACAGGGGTTTGATTCACCCCTCCACTTT,CASSLPGQGFDSPLHF
NA,TRBV6-1,TRBJ2-7,NA,TGTGCCAGCTGCAGGGTGGCGGCGAGGGAGCAGTACTTC,CASCRVAAREQYF
NA,TRBV7-6,TRBJ1-1,NA,TGTGCCAGCAGCCTGACTACAGGGATGAACACTGAAGCTTTCTTT,CASSLTTGMNTEAFF
NA,TRBV29-1,TRBJ2-7,NA,TGCAGCGTAGAACAGGACTCCTACGAGCAGTACTTC,CSVEQDSYEQYF
TRBD1,TRBV14,TRBJ2-7,NA,TGTGCCAGCAGCCGGGACAGGGTATACGAGCAGTACTTC,CASSRDRVYEQYF
NA,TRBV9,TRBJ1-2,NA,TGTGCCAGCAGCGTAGGCCCTGGCAGCCCCATCTATGGCTACACCTTC,CASSVGPGSPIYGYTF
NA,TRBV5-1,TRBJ2-1,NA,TGCGCCAGCAGCGCGCCTGGGAACTCCTACAATGAGCAGTTCTTC,CASSAPGNSYNEQFF
NA,TRBV20-1,TRBJ2-2,once,TGCAGTGCTAGAGATCGGCTGAGACAGCGAACCGGGGAGCTGTTTTTT,CSARDRLRQRTGELFF
NA,TRBV25-1,TRBJ2-4,NA,TGTGCCAGCAGTGAAGGGATAGGGAACATTCAGTACTTC,CASSEGIGNIQYF
TRBD2,TRBV29-1,TRBJ2-3,NA,TGCAGCGTCGGACTAGCGGGAGGGGGCCTGAGTGGGCAGTATTTT,CSVGLAGGGLSGQYF
TRBD2,TRBV3-1,TRBJ2-7,NA,TGTGCCAGCAGCCAAGCCCTAGCGGGAGGTGGAGAGCAGTACTTC,CASSQALAGGGEQYF
NA,TRBV14,TRBJ1-6,NA,TGTGCCAGCAGCCAAGAAAACAGGGACAATTCACCCCTCCACTTT,CASSQENRDNSPLHF
NA,TRBV27,TRBJ1-1,NA,TGTGCCGGTGAATCGGCTGAAGCTTTCTTT,CAGESAEAFF
NA,TRBV30,TRBJ1-4,NA,TGTGCCTGGAGGCCCGCCAGGCCGGGCGTGGAACTGTTTTTT,CAWRPARPGVELFF
NA,TRBV20-1,TRBJ1-2,NA,TGCAGTGCTAGAGATCCAGGTAGCTATGGCTACACCTTC,CSARDPGSYGYTF
NA,TRBV11-2,TRBJ1-1,NA,TGTGCCAGCAGCTTCGTTAGGGCTAACACTGAAGCTTTCTTT,CASSFVRANTEAFF
NA,TRBV27,TRBJ2-7,once,TGTGCCAGCAGCTGGCGGGTCGGCTACGAGCAGTACTTC,CASSWRVGYEQYF
TRBD2,TRBV24-1,TRBJ2-3,NA,TGTGCCACCAGTGATTCCCGGGGTAGCGGGGTACCAGATACGCAGTATTTT,CATSDSRGSGVPDTQYF
TRBD1,TRBV2,TRBJ1-2,NA,TGTGCCAGCACCTTGACGGATGACAGGGCGGTCGGCTACACCTTC,CASTLTDDRAVGYTF
NA,TRBV5-1,TRBJ2-7,NA,TGCGCCAGCAGTAATACGACTAGGTCGGGGTACGAGCAGTACTTC,CASSNTTRSGYEQYF
NA,TRBV5-4,TRBJ1-2,NA,TGTGCCAGCAGCACCCCGGATTCCTATGGCTACACCTTC,CASSTPDSYGYTF
NA,TRBV3-1,TRBJ2-1,NA,TGTGCCAGCAGCCAAGATTCCCCGACAGGCCAGCAGTTCTTC,CASSQDSPTGQQFF
NA,TRBV3-1,TRBJ1-1,once,TGTGCCAGCCGACGTACGTCGGTGAACACTGAAGCTTTCTTT,CASRRTSVNTEAFF
TRBD1,TRBV29-1,TRBJ2-5,NA,TGCAGCGTCCTCGGGACAGTCCAAGAGACCCAGTACTTC,CSVLGTVQETQYF
TRBD1,TRBV6-5,TRBJ2-1,NA,TGTGCCAGCAGGACAGGGGCAAATGAGCAGTTCTTC,CASRTGANEQFF
TRBD1,TRBV5-6,TRBJ2-7,NA,TGTGCCAGCAGCCCTACCGGACAGGGGATTTACGAGCAGTACTTC,CASSPTGQGIYEQYF
NA,TRBV25-1,TRBJ2-4,NA,TGTGCCAGCAGTGAACTAGTTGGTACTAGGCAGTACTTC,CASSELVGTRQYF
NA,TRBV18,TRBJ2-5,NA,TGTGCCAGCTCACCGGCTTCGCGTTCCCAAGAGACCCAGTACTTC,CASSPASRSQETQYF
NA,TRBV12-3/TRBV12-4,TRBJ1-1,NA,TGTGCCAGCAGTAGGACGGGACTCATGAACACTGAAGCTTTCTTT,CASSRTGLMNTEAFF
TRBD1,TRBV29-1,TRBJ2-7,NA,TGCAGCGTTGATCCCAGACAGGGGGGCGAGCAGTACTTC,CSVDPRQGGEQYF
NA,TRBV29-1,TRBJ2-1,NA,TGCAGCGTTCCAGATCCACATGGCTACAATGAGCAGTTCTTC,CSVPDPHGYNEQFF
NA,TRBV14,TRBJ1-2,NA,TGTGCCAGCAGCCAAGTAGGGGTTTACACCTTC,CASSQVGVYTF
TRBD1,TRBV3-1,TRBJ2-7,NA,TGTGCCAGCAGCGGGCGGACAGGGGGACCCTACGAGCAGTACTTC,CASSGRTGGPYEQYF
TRBD1,TRBV30,TRBJ1-2,NA,TGTGCCTTACATAGGGGGCTAACCCGACCCTATGGCTACACCTTC,CALHRGLTRPYGYTF
TRBD2,TRBV27,TRBJ2-1,NA,TGTGCCAGCACACGATGGGGGACTAGCGGGAGGGCCACAAATGAGCAGTTCTTC,CASTRWGTSGRATNEQFF